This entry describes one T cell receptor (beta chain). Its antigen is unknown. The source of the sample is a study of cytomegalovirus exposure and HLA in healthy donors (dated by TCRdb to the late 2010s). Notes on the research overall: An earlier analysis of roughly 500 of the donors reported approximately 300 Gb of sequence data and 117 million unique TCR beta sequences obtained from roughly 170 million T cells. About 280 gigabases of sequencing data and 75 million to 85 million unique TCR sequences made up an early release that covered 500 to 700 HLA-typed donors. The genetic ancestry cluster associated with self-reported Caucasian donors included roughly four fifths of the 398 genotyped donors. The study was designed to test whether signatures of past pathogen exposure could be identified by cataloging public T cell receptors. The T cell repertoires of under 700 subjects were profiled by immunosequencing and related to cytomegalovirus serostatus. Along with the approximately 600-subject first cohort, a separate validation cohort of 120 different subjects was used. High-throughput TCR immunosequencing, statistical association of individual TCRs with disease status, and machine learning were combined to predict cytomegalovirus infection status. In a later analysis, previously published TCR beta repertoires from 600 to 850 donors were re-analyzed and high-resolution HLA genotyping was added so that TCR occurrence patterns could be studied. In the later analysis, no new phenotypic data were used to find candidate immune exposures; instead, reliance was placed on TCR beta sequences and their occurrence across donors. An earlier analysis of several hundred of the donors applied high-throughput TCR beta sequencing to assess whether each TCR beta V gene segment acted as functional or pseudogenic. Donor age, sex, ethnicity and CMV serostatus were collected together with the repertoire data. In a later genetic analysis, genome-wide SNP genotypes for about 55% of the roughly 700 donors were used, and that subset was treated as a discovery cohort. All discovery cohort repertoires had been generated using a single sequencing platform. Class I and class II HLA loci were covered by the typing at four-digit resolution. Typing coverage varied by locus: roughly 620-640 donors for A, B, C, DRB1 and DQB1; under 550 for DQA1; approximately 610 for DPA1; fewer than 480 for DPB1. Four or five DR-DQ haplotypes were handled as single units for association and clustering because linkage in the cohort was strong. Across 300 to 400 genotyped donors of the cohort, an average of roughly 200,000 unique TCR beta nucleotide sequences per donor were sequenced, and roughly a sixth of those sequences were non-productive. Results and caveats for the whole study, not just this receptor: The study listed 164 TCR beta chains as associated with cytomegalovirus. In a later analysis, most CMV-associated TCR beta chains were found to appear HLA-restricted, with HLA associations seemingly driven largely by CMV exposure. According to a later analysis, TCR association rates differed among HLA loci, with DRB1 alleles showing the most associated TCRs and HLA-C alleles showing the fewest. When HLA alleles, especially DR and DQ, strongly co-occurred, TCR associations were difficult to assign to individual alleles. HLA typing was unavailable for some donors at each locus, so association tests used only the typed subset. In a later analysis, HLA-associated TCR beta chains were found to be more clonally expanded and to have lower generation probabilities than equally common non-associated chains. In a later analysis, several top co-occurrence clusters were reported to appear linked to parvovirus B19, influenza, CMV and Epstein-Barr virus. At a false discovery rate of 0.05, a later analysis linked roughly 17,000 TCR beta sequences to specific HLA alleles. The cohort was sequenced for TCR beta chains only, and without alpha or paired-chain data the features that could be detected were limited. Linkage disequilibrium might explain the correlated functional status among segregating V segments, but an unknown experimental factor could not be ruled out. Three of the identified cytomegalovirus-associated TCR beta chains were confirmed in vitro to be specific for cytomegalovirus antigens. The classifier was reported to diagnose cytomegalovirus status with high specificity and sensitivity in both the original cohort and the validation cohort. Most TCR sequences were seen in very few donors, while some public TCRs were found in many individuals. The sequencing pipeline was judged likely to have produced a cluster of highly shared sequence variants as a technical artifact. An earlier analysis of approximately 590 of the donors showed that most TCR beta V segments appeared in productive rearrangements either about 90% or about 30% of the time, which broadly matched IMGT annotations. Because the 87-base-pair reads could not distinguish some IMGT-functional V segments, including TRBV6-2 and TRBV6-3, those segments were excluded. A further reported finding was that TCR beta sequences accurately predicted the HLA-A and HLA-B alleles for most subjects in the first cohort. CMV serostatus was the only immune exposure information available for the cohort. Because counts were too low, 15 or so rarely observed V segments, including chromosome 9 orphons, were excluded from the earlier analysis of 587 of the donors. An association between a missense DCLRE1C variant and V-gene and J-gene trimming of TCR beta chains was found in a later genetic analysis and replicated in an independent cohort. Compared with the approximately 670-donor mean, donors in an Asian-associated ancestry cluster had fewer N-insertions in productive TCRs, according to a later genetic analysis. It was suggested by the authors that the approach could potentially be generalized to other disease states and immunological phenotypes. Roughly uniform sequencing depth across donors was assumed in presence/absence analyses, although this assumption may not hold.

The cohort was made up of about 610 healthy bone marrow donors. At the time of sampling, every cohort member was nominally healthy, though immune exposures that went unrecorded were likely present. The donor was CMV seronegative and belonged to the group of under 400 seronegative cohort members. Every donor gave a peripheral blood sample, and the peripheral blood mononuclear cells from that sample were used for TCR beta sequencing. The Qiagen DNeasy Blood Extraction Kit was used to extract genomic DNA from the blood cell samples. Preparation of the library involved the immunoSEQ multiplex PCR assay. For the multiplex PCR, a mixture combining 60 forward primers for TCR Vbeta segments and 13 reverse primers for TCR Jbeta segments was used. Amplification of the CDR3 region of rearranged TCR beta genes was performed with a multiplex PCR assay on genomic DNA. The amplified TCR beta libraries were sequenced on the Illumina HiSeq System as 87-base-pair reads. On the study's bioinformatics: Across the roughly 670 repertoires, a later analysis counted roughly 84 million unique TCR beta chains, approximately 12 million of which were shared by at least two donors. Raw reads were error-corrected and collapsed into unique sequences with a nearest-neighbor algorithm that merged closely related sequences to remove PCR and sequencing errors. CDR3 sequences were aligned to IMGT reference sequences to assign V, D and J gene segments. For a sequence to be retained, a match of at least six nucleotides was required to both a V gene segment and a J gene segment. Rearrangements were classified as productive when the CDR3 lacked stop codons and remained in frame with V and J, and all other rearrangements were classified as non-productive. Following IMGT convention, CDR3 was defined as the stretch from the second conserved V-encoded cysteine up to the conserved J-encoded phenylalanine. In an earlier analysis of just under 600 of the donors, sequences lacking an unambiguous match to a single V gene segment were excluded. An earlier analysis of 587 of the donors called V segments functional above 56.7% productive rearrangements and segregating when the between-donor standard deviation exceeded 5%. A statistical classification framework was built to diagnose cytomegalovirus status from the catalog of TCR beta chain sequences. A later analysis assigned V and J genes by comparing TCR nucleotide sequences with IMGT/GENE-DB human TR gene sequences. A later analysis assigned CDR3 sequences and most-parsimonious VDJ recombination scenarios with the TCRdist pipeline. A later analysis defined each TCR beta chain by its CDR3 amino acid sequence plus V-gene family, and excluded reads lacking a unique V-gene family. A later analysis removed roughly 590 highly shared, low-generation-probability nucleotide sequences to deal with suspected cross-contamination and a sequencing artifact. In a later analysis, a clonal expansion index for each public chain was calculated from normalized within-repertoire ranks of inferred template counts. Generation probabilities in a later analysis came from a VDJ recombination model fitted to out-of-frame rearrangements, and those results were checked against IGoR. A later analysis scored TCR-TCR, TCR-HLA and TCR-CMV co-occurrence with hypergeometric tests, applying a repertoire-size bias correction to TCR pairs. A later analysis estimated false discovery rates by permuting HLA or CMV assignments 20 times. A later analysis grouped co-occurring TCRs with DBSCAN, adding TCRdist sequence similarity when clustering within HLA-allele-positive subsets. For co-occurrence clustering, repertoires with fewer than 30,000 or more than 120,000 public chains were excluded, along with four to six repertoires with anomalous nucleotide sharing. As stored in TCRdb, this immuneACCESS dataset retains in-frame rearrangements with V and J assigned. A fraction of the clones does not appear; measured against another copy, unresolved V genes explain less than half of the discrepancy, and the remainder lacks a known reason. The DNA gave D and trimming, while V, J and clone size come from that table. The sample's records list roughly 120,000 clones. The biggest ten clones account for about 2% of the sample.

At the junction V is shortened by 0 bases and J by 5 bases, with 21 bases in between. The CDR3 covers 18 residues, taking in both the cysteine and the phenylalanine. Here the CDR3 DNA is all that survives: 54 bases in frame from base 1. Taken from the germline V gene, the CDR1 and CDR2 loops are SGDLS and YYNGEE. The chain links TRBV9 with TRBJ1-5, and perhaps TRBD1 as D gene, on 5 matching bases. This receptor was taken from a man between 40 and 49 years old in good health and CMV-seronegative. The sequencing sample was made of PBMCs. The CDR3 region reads CASSVEFRGRGSDQPQHF. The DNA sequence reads TGTGCCAGCAGCGTAGAGTTTCGGGGGAGGGGTTCGGATCAGCCCCAGCATTTT.